The 30 T cell receptor beta chains in this list originate from one sample, sequenced in a study of blood T cell repertoires in COVID-19. The protocol was immunoSEQ multiplex PCR, while the TCRdb copy is restricted to in-frame clones and leaves out a portion. The sample has approximately 220,000 clones, about 84% seen once; the top ten hold 7.4%. Sequenced material: PBMCs or T cells enriched from blood (not recorded which). Receptor source: a middle-aged woman with acute COVID-19.

The chain combines TRBV24-1 with TRBJ2-3; D may be TRBD1 (6 bases). Germline lookup yields CDR1 KGHDR and CDR2 SFDVKD. There are 16 residues in the CDR3. Trimming left V 1 base short and J 1 base short, with 11 bases between. The CDR3, as DNA: TGTGCCACCAGTGATTTCAGGAGACAGGGCACAGATACGCAGTATTTT. Amino acids: CATSDFRRQGTDTQYF.

This clone was seen a few times. This sequence joins TRBV11-2 and TRBJ2-3; 12 bases agree with TRBD2. The length of the CDR3 is 16 residues. CDR1 is SGHAT and CDR2 is FQNNGV in the germline V gene. The V segment lost 6 bases and the J segment 2 bases; nucleotides outside the gene matches: 6. The CDR3 DNA follows: TGTGCCAGCAGGTCCGGGACTAGCGGGTTCACAGATACGCAGTATTTT. It is translated as CASRSGTSGFTDTQYF.

This chain connects TRBV5-1 to TRBJ1-3, with 8 bases fitting TRBD1. This CDR3 is 15 amino acids long. V lost 0 bases to trimming and J lost 5 bases; unmatched junction nucleotides: 4. The V gene's germline CDR1 is SGHRS and CDR2 YFSETQ. The CDR3 region is CASSLGTGSRNTIYF. For the CDR3, the DNA is TGCGCCAGCAGCTTGGGGACAGGGAGCCGAAACACCATATATTTT.

This clone was found once. The chain employs TRBV29-1 and TRBJ1-1; 7 bases match TRBD1. This CDR3 region has 14 residues. Germline CDR1 SQVTM, CDR2 ANQGSEA. J gave up 11 bases and V 7 bases, and 19 bases lay outside the gene matches. The CDR3 protein is CSARGQASLERAFF. In nucleotides, the CDR3 is TGCAGCGCCCGCGGACAGGCCTCCCTTGAACGGGCTTTCTTT.

V is TRBV30 and J is TRBJ1-5; 8 bases are shared with TRBD1. The CDR3 totals 15 residues. Losses at the gene ends were 2 bases for V and 6 bases for J; bases not matched to a gene: 9. Germline V CDR1 and CDR2: GTSNPN, SVGIG (reference sequence). The CDR3 is CAWSSGTGRGQPQHF. The CDR3 DNA follows: TGTGCCTGGAGTTCCGGGACAGGACGAGGTCAGCCCCAGCATTTT.

The J gene is TRBJ2-5, the V gene TRBV11-2; D might be TRBD2 (5 bases). This CDR3 is built from 15 residues. The germline CDR1 and CDR2 sequences are SGHAT and FQNNGV. The V end lost 0 bases, the J end lost 5 bases, and 13 bases lay between the germline ends. In DNA form, the CDR3 reads TGTGCCAGCAGCTTAGATTCGGCGGGTGGGGAGACCCAGTACTTC. Its protein is CASSLDSAGGETQYF.

This clone was seen a single time. The chain couples TRBV29-1 to TRBJ1-5, with D possibly matching TRBD1 (5 bases). Germline assignment: CDR1 SQVTM and CDR2 ANQGSEA. Trimming pared 4 bases from V and 7 bases from J, leaving 14 bases between. The CDR3 has 13 residues. CDR3 nucleotides: TGCAGCGTTGCCCAGGGAACAGGACAGCCCCAGCATTTT. This sequence encodes CSVAQGTGQPQHF.

The gene calls are TRBV30 and TRBJ1-3; D ambiguous. Germline assignment: CDR1 GTSNPN and CDR2 SVGIG (reference sequence). The length of the CDR3 is 16 residues. The germline V and J ends were trimmed by 4 bases and 4 bases, with 20 bases remaining between them. The CDR3 sequence: CAWTAGRKARGNTIYF. CDR3 DNA: TGTGCCTGGACCGCGGGAAGAAAGGCCCGAGGAAACACCATATATTTT.

The CDR3 here is CASSLKISGQETQYF. The CDR3 region has the DNA TGTGCCAGCAGCCTAAAAATTAGCGGCCAAGAGACCCAGTACTTC. This chain joins TRBV5-4 and TRBJ2-5; D may be TRBD2 (6 bases). Germline-derived CDR1 and CDR2 are SGHNT and YYREEE (reference sequence). Trimming pared 4 bases from V and 1 base from J, leaving 14 bases between. This CDR3 is 15 amino acids long.

The chain has TRBV28 and TRBJ1-5, with D perhaps TRBD1 (5 bases). The CDR3 is made up of 14 amino acids. Germline V gene sequence: CDR1 MDHEN, CDR2 SYDVKM. The germline V and J ends were trimmed by 6 bases and 2 bases, with 11 bases remaining between them. The CDR3 loop is CASRSQGGNQPQHF. CDR3 DNA sequence: TGTGCCAGCAGAAGCCAGGGTGGCAATCAGCCCCAGCATTTT.

This chain connects TRBV27 to TRBJ2-1; the D is unclear. The length of the CDR3 is 13 residues. CDR1 and CDR2 from the germline V gene are MNHEY and SMNVEV (reference sequence). The V end was cut by 4 bases, the J end by 3 bases, with 7 bases between. The CDR3 sequence: CASSSPGYNEQFF. The CDR3 DNA reads TGTGCCAGCAGTTCTCCCGGCTACAATGAGCAGTTCTTC.

The V gene is TRBV30, the J gene TRBJ1-1, with TRBD1 matching over 9 bases. The junction had 9 bases not matched to a gene; V was cut back by 3 bases and J by 4 bases. Germline CDR1 reads GTSNPN; CDR2 reads SVGIG (reference sequence). The CDR3 sequence is 15 residues long. CDR3 nucleotide sequence: TGTGCCTGGAGCCAACAGGGGGCGTGGGGCACTGAAGCTTTCTTT. Translated: CAWSQQGAWGTEAFF.

Only a few counts were recorded for this clone. The genes are TRBV11-3 and TRBJ2-7; 12 nucleotides agree with TRBD2. Unmatched junction bases numbered 12, after V lost 1 base and J lost 5 bases. Germline-derived CDR1 and CDR2 are SGHNT and YENEEA. The CDR3 contains 18 residues. The CDR3 region has the DNA TGTGCCAGCAGCTTAGGGGAGAGTGGACTAGCGGGGTTCGACGAGCAGTACTTC. Encoded protein: CASSLGESGLAGFDEQYF.

This clone has just one count. J is TRBJ2-1 and V is TRBV19, with 9 bases lining up with TRBD2. V lost 3 bases and J lost 8; bases outside the gene matches: 8. In germline, CDR1 is LNHDA, CDR2 SQIVND (reference sequence). The CDR3 contains 15 residues. CDR3 nucleotide sequence: TGTGCCAGTAGTATCGGTGCGGGAGGGTTTGATGAGCAGTTCTTC. This encodes CASSIGAGGFDEQFF. Filled out from reference TRBV19 and TRBJ2-1, the complete variable domain reads DGGITQSPKYLFRKEGQNVTLSCEQNLNHDAMYWYRQDPGQGLRLIYYSQIVNDFQKGDIAEGYSVSREKKESFPLTVTSAQKNPTAFYLCASSIGAGGFDEQFFGPGTRLTVL.

This clone was counted at least ten times. The chain is built from TRBV11-2 and TRBJ1-2, with TRBD1 matching 9 bases. This CDR3 is 13 amino acids long. The V and J ends lost 5 bases and 14 bases, in that order; junction bases with no gene match: 12. CDR1 is SGHAT and CDR2 is FQNNGV in the germline V gene. The CDR3 is CASSPGQGPSETF. In nucleotides, the CDR3 is TGTGCCAGCAGCCCCGGACAGGGGCCAAGTGAGACCTTC.

The chain couples TRBV4-2 to TRBJ2-5; D is perhaps TRBD1 (5 bases). V lost 1 base to trimming and J lost 5 bases, with 14 bases between them. Germline-derived CDR1 and CDR2 are LGHNA and YNFKEQ. This CDR3 spans 15 amino acids. CDR3 in amino acids: CASSQGVQGWETQYF. The CDR3 nucleotides read TGTGCCAGCAGCCAAGGGGTGCAGGGATGGGAGACCCAGTACTTC.

The chain combines TRBV5-1 with TRBJ2-3; TRBD2 matches 8 bases. This CDR3 has 15 residues. Germline trimming cut 4 bases from V and 3 bases from J; bases unmatched to any gene: 7. Germline V gene sequence: CDR1 SGHRS, CDR2 YFSETQ. The CDR3 loop is CASSGTSGSTDTQYF. CDR3 nucleotides: TGCGCCAGCAGCGGAACTAGCGGTTCTACAGATACGCAGTATTTT.

This chain joins TRBV27 and TRBJ2-1, with D perhaps TRBD2 (5 bases). V was clipped by 2 bases and J by 0 bases, with 14 bases between them. This CDR3 is built from 17 residues. Per the germline V gene, CDR1 is MNHEY and CDR2 is SMNVEV (reference sequence). CDR3 sequence reads: CASSLSGLSSSYNEQFF. The CDR3 DNA is TGTGCCAGCAGTTTAAGCGGCCTATCCAGCTCCTACAATGAGCAGTTCTTC.

The rearrangement uses TRBV19 and TRBJ2-1; the D gene is possibly TRBD2 (5 bases). Trimming removed 5 bases from V and 0 bases from J, with 11 bases in between. Germline V CDR1 and CDR2: LNHDA, SQIVND (reference sequence). This CDR3 has 15 amino acids. CDR3 amino acids: CASSSGYGSYNEQFF. The CDR3 region has the DNA TGTGCCAGTAGTTCGGGGTACGGCTCCTACAATGAGCAGTTCTTC.

The gene calls are TRBV12-3 or TRBV12-4 and TRBJ2-3; a weak D match, TRBD2 (6 bases). The CDR3 length is 11 residues. Trimming took off 5 bases at V and 6 bases at J, with 6 bases between the two ends. CDR3 in DNA: TGTGCCAGCAGTCGGGGGGATACGCAGTATTTT. It specifies CASSRGDTQYF.

V usage is TRBV9 and J usage is TRBJ2-7, with D perhaps TRBD2 (7 bases). CDR3 length equals 14 residues. V dropped 4 bases and J dropped 2 bases, with 13 bases sitting between them. Germline V gene lookup returns CDR1 SGDLS and CDR2 YYNGEE. The CDR3 here is CASSRGDITYEQYF. The CDR3 DNA reads as TGTGCCAGCAGCCGGGGGGACATTACCTACGAGCAGTACTTC.

The V call is TRBV30, the J call TRBJ1-3, with a possible D match to TRBD1 (6 bases). Germline values: CDR1 GTSNPN, CDR2 SVGIG (reference sequence). There are 15 residues in the CDR3. V was clipped by 2 bases and J by 4 bases, with 15 bases between them. CDR3 nucleotides: TGTGCCTGGAGTCGAGATTCCGGGACAGGAAACACCATATATTTT. Encoded protein: CAWSRDSGTGNTIYF.

The chain joins TRBV6-5 to TRBJ1-2, with 7 bases that match TRBD1. V shed 9 bases, J shed 3 bases, and the junction held 7 bases outside the gene matches. In germline, CDR1 is MNHEY, CDR2 SVGAGI. The CDR3 loop spans 13 amino acids. The CDR3 here is CASRRGLHYGYTF. As DNA, the CDR3 is TGTGCCAGTCGGAGGGGGCTGCACTATGGCTACACCTTC.

The CDR3 nucleotides are TGTGCCAGCAGCCTCCTAGCGGGAGGGCCTGATACGCAGTATTTT. This sequence encodes CASSLLAGGPDTQYF. The chain uses TRBV6-4 and TRBJ2-3; TRBD2 matches at 12 bases. Germline CDR1 is MRHNA and CDR2 is SNTAGT. The CDR3 spans 15 residues. Germline trimming cut 6 bases from V and 6 bases from J; bases unmatched to any gene: 7.

J is TRBJ2-5 and V is TRBV7-2; D is perhaps TRBD1 (6 bases). The germline V gene has CDR1 SGHTA and CDR2 FQGNSA. V dropped 5 bases and J dropped 4 bases, with 14 bases sitting between them. This CDR3 is built from 14 residues. CDR3 DNA: TGTGCCAGCAGCCAGGGGTCGGGGTCAGAGACCCAGTACTTC. As protein: CASSQGSGSETQYF.

The gene calls are TRBV5-4 and TRBJ2-1, with D perhaps matching TRBD1 (5 bases). CDR1 and CDR2 from the germline V gene are SGHNT and YYREEE (reference sequence). The CDR3 spans 12 residues. V was pared by 4 bases and J by 9 bases, with 11 bases between. The CDR3 is CASSLREGEQFF. CDR3 sequence (DNA): TGTGCCAGCAGCCTCAGGGAAGGTGAGCAGTTCTTC.

The chain has TRBV10-1 and TRBJ1-1, with 7 positions matching TRBD1. With 5 bases clipped from V and 6 bases from J, the junction kept 6 bases outside the gene matches. Germline lookup yields CDR1 WNHNN and CDR2 SYGVQD (reference sequence). This CDR3 has 13 amino acids. This CDR3 reads CASSFSGTAEAFF. In DNA, the CDR3 is TGCGCCAGCAGTTTTTCTGGGACAGCTGAAGCTTTCTTT.

This clone appeared a single time. This chain uses TRBV6-5 with TRBJ1-1; D may be TRBD1 (5 bases). Germline V lookup: CDR1 MNHEY, CDR2 SVGAGI. The germline V and J ends were trimmed by 9 bases and 5 bases, with 13 bases remaining between them. CDR3 size: 12 residues. In DNA form, the CDR3 reads TGTGCCAGTAGGGGTTTCCGAACTGAAGCTTTCTTT. Its translation is CASRGFRTEAFF.

V is TRBV28 and J is TRBJ1-1, with D possibly matching TRBD1 (5 bases). This CDR3 has 13 residues. V lost 1 base to trimming and J lost 5 bases, with 8 bases between them. CDR1 is MDHEN and CDR2 is SYDVKM in the germline V gene. The CDR3 reads CASSLSQGTEAFF. The CDR3 region has the DNA TGTGCCAGCAGTTTATCCCAGGGAACTGAAGCTTTCTTT.

The chain has TRBV9 and TRBJ1-2; TRBD1 aligns across 7 bases. This CDR3 has 16 residues. Germline V gene data show CDR1 as SGDLS and CDR2 as YYNGEE. Unmatched junction bases numbered 10, after V lost 4 bases and J lost 1 base. The CDR3 sequence: CASSTPTGQLNYGYTF. The CDR3 DNA sequence: TGTGCCAGCAGCACACCTACGGGACAGCTTAACTATGGCTACACCTTC.